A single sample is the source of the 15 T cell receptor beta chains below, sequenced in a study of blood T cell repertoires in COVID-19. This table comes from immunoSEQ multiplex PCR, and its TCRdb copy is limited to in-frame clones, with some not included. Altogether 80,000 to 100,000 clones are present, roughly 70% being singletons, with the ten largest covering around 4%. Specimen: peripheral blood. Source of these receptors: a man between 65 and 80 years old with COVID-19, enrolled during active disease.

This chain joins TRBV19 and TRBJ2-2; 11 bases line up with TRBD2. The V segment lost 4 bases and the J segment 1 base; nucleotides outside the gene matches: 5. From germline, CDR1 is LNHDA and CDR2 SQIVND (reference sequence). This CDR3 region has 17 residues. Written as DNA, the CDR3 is TGTGCCAGTAGTAATGGGGGGACTAGCGGGAACACCGGGGAGCTGTTTTTT. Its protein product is CASSNGGTSGNTGELFF.

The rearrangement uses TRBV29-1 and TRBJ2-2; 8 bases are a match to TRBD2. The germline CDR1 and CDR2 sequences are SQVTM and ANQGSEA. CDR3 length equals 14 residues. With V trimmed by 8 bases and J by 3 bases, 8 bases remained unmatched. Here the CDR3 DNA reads TGCAGCACGGGAGGGGAGGTGGACACCGGGGAGCTGTTTTTT. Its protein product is CSTGGEVDTGELFF.

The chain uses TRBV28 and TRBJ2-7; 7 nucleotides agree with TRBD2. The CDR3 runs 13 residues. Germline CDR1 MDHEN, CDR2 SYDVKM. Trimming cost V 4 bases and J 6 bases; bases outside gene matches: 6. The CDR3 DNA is TGTGCCAGCAGTTCCAGCGGGGTGGGCGAGCAGTACTTC. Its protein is CASSSSGVGEQYF. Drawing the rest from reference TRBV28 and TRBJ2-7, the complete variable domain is DVKVTQSSRYLVKRTGEKVFLECVQDMDHENMFWYRQDPGLGLRLIYFSYDVKMKEKGDIPEGYSVSREKKERFSLILESASTNQTSMYLCASSSSGVGEQYFGPGTRLTVT.

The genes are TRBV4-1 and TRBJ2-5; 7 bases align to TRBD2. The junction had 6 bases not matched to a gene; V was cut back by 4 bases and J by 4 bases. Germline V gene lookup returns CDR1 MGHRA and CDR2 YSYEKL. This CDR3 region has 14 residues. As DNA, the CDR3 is TGCGCCAGCAGCCCCGGGAGGAAGGTAGAGACCCAGTACTTC. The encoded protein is CASSPGRKVETQYF.

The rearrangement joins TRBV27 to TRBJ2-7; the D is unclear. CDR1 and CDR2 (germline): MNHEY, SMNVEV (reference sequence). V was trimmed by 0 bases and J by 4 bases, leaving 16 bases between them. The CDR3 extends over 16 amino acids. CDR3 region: CASSLSKYSNIYEQYF. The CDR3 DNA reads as TGTGCCAGCAGTTTATCGAAGTATTCCAACATTTACGAGCAGTACTTC.

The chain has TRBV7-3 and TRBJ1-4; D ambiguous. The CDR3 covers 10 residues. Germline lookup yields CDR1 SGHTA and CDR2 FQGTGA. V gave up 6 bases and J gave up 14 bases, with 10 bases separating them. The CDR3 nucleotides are TGTGCCAGCAGTCCATCACTCCTGTTTTTT. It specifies CASSPSLLFF.

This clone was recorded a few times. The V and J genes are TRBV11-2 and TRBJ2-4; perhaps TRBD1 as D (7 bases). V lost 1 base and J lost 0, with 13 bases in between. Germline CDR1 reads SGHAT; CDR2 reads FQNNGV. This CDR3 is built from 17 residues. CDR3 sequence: CASSLVRQGGAKNIQYF. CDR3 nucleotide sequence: TGTGCCAGCAGCTTAGTCCGGCAGGGGGGAGCCAAAAACATTCAGTACTTC.

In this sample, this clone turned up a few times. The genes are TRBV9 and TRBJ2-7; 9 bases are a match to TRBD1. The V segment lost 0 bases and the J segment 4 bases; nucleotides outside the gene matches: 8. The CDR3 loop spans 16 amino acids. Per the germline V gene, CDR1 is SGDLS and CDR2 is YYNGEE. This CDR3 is CASSVGVGQGLYEQYF. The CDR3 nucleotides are TGTGCCAGCAGCGTAGGAGTGGGACAGGGCCTATACGAGCAGTACTTC.

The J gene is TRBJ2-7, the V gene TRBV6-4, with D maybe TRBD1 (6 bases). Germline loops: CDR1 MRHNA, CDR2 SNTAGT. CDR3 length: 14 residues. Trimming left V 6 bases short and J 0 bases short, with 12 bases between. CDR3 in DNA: TGTGCCAGCAGAGCCCGGGACACCTCCTACGAGCAGTACTTC. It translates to CASRARDTSYEQYF.

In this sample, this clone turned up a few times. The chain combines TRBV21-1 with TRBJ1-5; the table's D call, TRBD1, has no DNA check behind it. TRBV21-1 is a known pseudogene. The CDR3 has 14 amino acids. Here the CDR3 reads CASSNTGNNQPQHF. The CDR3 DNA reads TGTGCCAGCAGCAACACAGGTAACAATCAGCCCCAGCATTTT.

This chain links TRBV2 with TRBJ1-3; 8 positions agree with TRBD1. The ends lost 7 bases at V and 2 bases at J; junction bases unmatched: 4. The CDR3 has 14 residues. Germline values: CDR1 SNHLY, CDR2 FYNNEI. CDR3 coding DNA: TGTGCCAGCATCCGACAGGGGACTGGAAACACCATATATTTT. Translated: CASIRQGTGNTIYF.

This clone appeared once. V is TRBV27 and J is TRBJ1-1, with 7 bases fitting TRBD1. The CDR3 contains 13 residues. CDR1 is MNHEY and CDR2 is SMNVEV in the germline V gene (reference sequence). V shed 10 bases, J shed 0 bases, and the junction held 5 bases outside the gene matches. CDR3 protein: CATRGQMNTEAFF. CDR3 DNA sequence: TGTGCCACCCGGGGACAGATGAACACTGAAGCTTTCTTT.

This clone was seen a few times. Written as DNA, the CDR3 is TGTGCCAGCAGTTTAAGGGGGACAGGGTATTCACCCCTCCACTTT. Protein sequence: CASSLRGTGYSPLHF. The V gene is TRBV27, the J gene TRBJ1-6; 9 bases are a match to TRBD1. This CDR3 has 15 residues. V was clipped by 2 bases and J by 8 bases; unmatched bases: 4. The germline gives CDR1 MNHEY, CDR2 SMNVEV (reference sequence).

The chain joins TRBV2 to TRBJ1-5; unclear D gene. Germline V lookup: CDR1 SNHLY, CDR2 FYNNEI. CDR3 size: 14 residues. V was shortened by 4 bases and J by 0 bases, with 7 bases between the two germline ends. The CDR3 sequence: CASSGADSNQPQHF. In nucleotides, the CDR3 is TGTGCCAGCAGTGGGGCTGATAGCAATCAGCCCCAGCATTTT.

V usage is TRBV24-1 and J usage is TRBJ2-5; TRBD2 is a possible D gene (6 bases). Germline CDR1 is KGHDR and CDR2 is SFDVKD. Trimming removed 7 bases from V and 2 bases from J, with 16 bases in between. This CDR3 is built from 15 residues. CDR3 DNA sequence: TGTGCCACCAGCGGAGGGGTGGACACACAAGAGACCCAGTACTTC. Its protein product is CATSGGVDTQETQYF.